The clone carrying this T cell receptor (beta chain) was observed many times. Antigen unknown. These data originate in a study of T cells after yellow fever vaccination. Study-level information: For low cell numbers, libraries were made with SMART-Seq v4 Ultra Low Input.

Study-level findings and limits: A limited proportion of clonotypes was detected within both the CD4 and CD8 compartments.

The CDR3 sequence is 14 residues long. Germline V CDR1 and CDR2: MNHEY, SVGAGI. V was shortened by 0 bases and J by 2 bases, with 8 bases between the two germline ends. The TCR cDNA carried a universal primer site and UMIs from 5'RACE template switching. TCRdb analysed the 5' RACE reads with MiXCR anew, one entry per CDR3 protein. The sample has about 550,000 distinct CDR3 sequences, 15% to 20% seen once; the top ten hold approximately 14%. J is TRBJ2-7 and V is TRBV6-5, with D possibly being TRBD1 (6 bases). The source material was PBMCs, sampled 15 days after the yellow fever booster vaccination. This TCR came from a man younger than 40 who received the YFV17D yellow fever vaccine. As DNA, the CDR3 is TGTGCCAGCAGTTACTCGACAGGAGCCTACGAGCAGTACTTC. Amino acid sequence: CASSYSTGAYEQYF.